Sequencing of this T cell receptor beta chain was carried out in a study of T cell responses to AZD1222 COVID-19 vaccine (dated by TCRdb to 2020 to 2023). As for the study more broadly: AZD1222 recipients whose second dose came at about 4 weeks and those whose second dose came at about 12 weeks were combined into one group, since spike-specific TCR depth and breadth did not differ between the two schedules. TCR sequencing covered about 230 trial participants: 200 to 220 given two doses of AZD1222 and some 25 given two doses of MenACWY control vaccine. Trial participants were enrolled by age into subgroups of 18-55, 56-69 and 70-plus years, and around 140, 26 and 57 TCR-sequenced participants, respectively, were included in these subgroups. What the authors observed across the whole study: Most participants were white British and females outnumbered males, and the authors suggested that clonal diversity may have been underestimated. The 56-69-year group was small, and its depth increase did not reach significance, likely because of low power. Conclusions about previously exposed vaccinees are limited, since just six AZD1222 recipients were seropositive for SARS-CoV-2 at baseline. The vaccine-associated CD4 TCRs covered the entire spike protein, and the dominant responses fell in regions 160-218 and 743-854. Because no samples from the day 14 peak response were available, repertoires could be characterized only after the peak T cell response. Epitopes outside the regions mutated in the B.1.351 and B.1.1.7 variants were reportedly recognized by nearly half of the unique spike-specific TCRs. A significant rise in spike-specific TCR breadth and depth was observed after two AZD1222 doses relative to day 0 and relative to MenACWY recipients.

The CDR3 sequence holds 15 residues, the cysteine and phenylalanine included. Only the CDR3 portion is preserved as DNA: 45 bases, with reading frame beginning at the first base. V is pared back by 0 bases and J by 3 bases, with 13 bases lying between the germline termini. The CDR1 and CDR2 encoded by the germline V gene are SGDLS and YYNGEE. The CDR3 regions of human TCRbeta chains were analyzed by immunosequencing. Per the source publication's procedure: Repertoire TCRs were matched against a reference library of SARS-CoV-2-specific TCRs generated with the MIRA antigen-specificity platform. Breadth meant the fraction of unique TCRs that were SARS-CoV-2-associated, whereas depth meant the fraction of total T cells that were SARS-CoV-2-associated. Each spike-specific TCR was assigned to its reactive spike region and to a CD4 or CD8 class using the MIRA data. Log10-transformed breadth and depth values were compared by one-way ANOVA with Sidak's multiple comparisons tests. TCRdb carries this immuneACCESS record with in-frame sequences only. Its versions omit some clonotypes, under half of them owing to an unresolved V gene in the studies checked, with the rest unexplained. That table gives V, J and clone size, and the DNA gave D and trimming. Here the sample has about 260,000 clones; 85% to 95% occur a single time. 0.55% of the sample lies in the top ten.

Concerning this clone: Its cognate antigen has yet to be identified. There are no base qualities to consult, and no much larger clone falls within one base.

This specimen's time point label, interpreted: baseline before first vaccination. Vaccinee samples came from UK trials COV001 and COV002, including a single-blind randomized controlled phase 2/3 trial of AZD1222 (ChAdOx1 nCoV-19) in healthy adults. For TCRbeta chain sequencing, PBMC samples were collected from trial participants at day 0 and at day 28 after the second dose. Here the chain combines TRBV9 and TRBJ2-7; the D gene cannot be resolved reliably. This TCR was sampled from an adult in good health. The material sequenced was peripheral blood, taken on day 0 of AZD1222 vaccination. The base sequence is TGTGCCAGCAGCGTAGACCAGGCCGCCTTCTACGAGCAGTACTTC. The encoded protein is CASSVDQAAFYEQYF.